This entry lists 27 T cell receptor beta chains sequenced from one sample in a study of cytomegalovirus exposure and HLA in healthy donors (dated by TCRdb to between 2016 and 2019). The library relied on the immunoSEQ multiplex PCR assay. A mixture of 60 forward primers for TCR Vbeta segments and 13 reverse primers for TCR Jbeta segments was used in the multiplex PCR. TCRdb carries this immuneACCESS record with in-frame sequences only. Its versions omit some clonotypes, under half of them owing to an unresolved V gene in the studies checked, with the rest unexplained. The sample table shows some 87,000 clones, and around 74% are seen once. The top ten constitute under 8% of the sample. Sequenced input: PBMCs. The receptors come from a man in his fifties or sixties in good health and CMV-seropositive.

The chain links TRBV14 to TRBJ1-1; no clear D gene. The CDR3 runs 14 residues. Per germline, CDR1 SGHDN and CDR2 FVKESK. Trimming removed 0 bases at V and 0 bases at J, with 5 bases between. The CDR3 is CASSQDSVNTEAFF. CDR3 DNA sequence: TGTGCCAGCAGCCAAGATTCCGTGAACACTGAAGCTTTCTTT.

The V gene is TRBV6-5, the J gene TRBJ1-6; a weak D match, TRBD1 (6 bases). This CDR3 region has 14 residues. Between the trimmed V and J ends, which lost 6 bases and 9 bases, there was a span of 15 bases. Germline CDR1 MNHEY, CDR2 SVGAGI. DNA for the CDR3: TGTGCCAGCAGACTACACAGAGGGGGTTCACCCCTCCACTTT. Its translation: CASRLHRGGSPLHF.

The chain recombines TRBV4-3 with TRBJ2-7, with D possibly being TRBD2 (7 bases). Germline assignment: CDR1 LGHNA and CDR2 YSLEER. Trimming shortened V by 4 bases and J by 0 bases, and 19 bases separated the two germline ends. The CDR3 sequence is 17 residues long. The CDR3 bases are TGCGCCAGCAGCCCAGGGGAGGGACGCTTAAACTCCTACGAGCAGTACTTC. Translation: CASSPGEGRLNSYEQYF.

J is TRBJ1-2 and V is TRBV30, with 12 bases that match TRBD1. V lost 3 bases and J lost 5; bases outside the gene matches: 4. Germline V lookup: CDR1 GTSNPN, CDR2 SVGIG (reference sequence). This CDR3 has 14 amino acids. The chain's CDR3 is CAWRGQGAQYGYTF. CDR3 bases: TGTGCCTGGAGGGGACAGGGGGCGCAGTATGGCTACACCTTC.

The chain recombines TRBV30 with TRBJ2-3, with D maybe TRBD2 (6 bases). Germline V gene data show CDR1 as GTSNPN and CDR2 as SVGIG (reference sequence). V lost 2 bases to trimming and J lost 2 bases, with 14 bases between them. The CDR3 sequence is 15 residues long. The CDR3 DNA reads as TGTGCCTGGAGTTACGGTGGGGGGATCACAGATACGCAGTATTTT. Its protein product is CAWSYGGGITDTQYF.

V is TRBV28 and J is TRBJ1-1; D call uncertain. The ends were cut back, 3 bases at V and 0 bases at J, with 11 bases in the middle. The length of the CDR3 is 15 residues. Looked up from germline, CDR1 is MDHEN and CDR2 is SYDVKM. The CDR3 sequence: CASSFWEKMNTEAFF. CDR3 DNA: TGTGCCAGCAGTTTTTGGGAGAAGATGAACACTGAAGCTTTCTTT. The full variable domain, its missing parts supplied by reference TRBV28 and TRBJ1-1, is DVKVTQSSRYLVKRTGEKVFLECVQDMDHENMFWYRQDPGLGLRLIYFSYDVKMKEKGDIPEGYSVSREKKERFSLILESASTNQTSMYLCASSFWEKMNTEAFFGQGTRLTVV.

This chain uses TRBV29-1 with TRBJ2-1; the D is unclear. Per the germline V gene, CDR1 is SQVTM and CDR2 is ANQGSEA. Trimming took off 6 bases at V and 6 bases at J, with 15 bases between the two ends. CDR3 length: 13 residues. CDR3 sequence (DNA): TGCAGCGTAGTACATGACCGCGGCAATGAGCAGTTCTTC. This codes for CSVVHDRGNEQFF.

The table lists this clone with a count of one. The chain has TRBV9 and TRBJ1-1; D remains ambiguous. The CDR3 runs 14 residues. Germline CDR1 SGDLS, CDR2 YYNGEE. Between the trimmed V and J ends, which lost 4 bases and 2 bases, there was a span of 12 bases. The CDR3 DNA reads as TGTGCCAGCAGCCTCAAAATGAGCAACACTGAAGCTTTCTTT. Residues: CASSLKMSNTEAFF.

The chain uses TRBV6-5 and TRBJ1-1, with TRBD1 matching over 8 bases. CDR1 and CDR2 (germline): MNHEY, SVGAGI. The CDR3 contains 14 residues. After removal of 6 bases from V and 6 bases from J, the junction contained 9 bases not matched to a gene. The CDR3 DNA reads as TGTGCCAGCAGGCCGGACAGGGAGAGAGCTGAAGCTTTCTTT. It yields the protein CASRPDRERAEAFF.

For the CDR3, the DNA is TGTGCCAGCAGCCTCGGACTAGCGAGAGCCGGGGAGCTGTTTTTT. Translating gives CASSLGLARAGELFF. This chain connects TRBV11-2 to TRBJ2-2, with 9 bases identical to TRBD2. The CDR3 spans 15 residues. Germline V gene data show CDR1 as SGHAT and CDR2 as FQNNGV. V gave up 5 bases and J gave up 6 bases; unmatched junction bases: 7.

The chain couples TRBV7-2 to TRBJ2-3; D unclear. Deletions cut 2 bases from V and 2 bases from J, with 14 bases between. Germline CDR1 is SGHTA and CDR2 is FQGNSA. The CDR3 spans 16 residues. DNA for the CDR3: TGTGCCAGCAGCTTAATCGGAGAGGCCTCCACAGATACGCAGTATTTT. It translates to CASSLIGEASTDTQYF.

The chain carries TRBV6-1 and TRBJ1-2; TRBD1 matches at 12 bases. The germline V gene has CDR1 MNHNS and CDR2 SASEGT. The CDR3 has 14 amino acids. Losses at the gene ends were 8 bases for V and 4 bases for J; bases not matched to a gene: 5. CDR3 amino acids: CASSGTGGGYGYTF. CDR3 bases: TGTGCCAGCTCCGGGACAGGGGGCGGCTATGGCTACACCTTC.

The V call is TRBV6-5, the J call TRBJ1-1; TRBD1 is a possible D gene (6 bases). The ends were cut back, 6 bases at V and 4 bases at J, with 15 bases in the middle. Per germline, CDR1 MNHEY and CDR2 SVGAGI. This CDR3 has 14 residues. CDR3 amino acids: CASRIHRDVTEAFF. The CDR3 bases are TGTGCCAGCAGAATCCACAGGGATGTCACTGAAGCTTTCTTT.

The rearrangement joins TRBV7-2 to TRBJ2-3, with 8 bases identical to TRBD2. Germline V lookup: CDR1 SGHTA, CDR2 FQGNSA. This CDR3 region has 13 residues. The junction had 7 bases not matched to a gene; V was cut back by 1 base and J by 13 bases. Here the CDR3 DNA reads TGTGCCAGCAGCTTAGAGGTAGCGGGGCAAGAGTATTTT. Amino acids: CASSLEVAGQEYF.

Here the CDR3 reads CASSSRWGQLPYEQYF. CDR3 coding DNA: TGTGCCAGCAGTTCCCGCTGGGGACAGCTCCCCTACGAGCAGTACTTC. The chain has TRBV28 and TRBJ2-7; TRBD1 aligns across 7 bases. With V trimmed by 4 bases and J by 2 bases, 11 bases remained unmatched. The germline CDR1 and CDR2 sequences are MDHEN and SYDVKM. The CDR3 loop spans 16 amino acids.

The V call is TRBV2, the J call TRBJ1-1; possible D gene TRBD1, 6 bases. Trimming removed 6 bases at V and 5 bases at J, with 16 bases between. This CDR3 is 14 amino acids long. CDR1 and CDR2 (germline): SNHLY, FYNNEI. The CDR3 DNA sequence: TGTGCCAGCAGGGGAGCCCAGGGGAAAACTGAAGCTTTCTTT. Residues: CASRGAQGKTEAFF.

The chain couples TRBV11-2 to TRBJ1-2, with TRBD1 matching over 7 bases. The CDR3 consists of 17 residues. V lost 0 bases and J lost 4; bases outside the gene matches: 11. In germline, CDR1 is SGHAT, CDR2 FQNNGV. The CDR3 spells CASSLELPRDRSYGYTF. CDR3 DNA: TGTGCCAGCAGCTTAGAGTTACCACGGGACAGAAGCTATGGCTACACCTTC.

The chain carries TRBV4-3 and TRBJ2-7; TRBD2 is a possible D gene (5 bases). The CDR3 runs 15 residues. The V end lost 1 base, the J end lost 0 bases, and 10 bases lay between the germline ends. Germline V gives CDR1 LGHNA, CDR2 YSLEER. The CDR3 reads CASSQGYGISYEQYF. CDR3 DNA: TGCGCCAGCAGCCAAGGTTACGGGATCTCCTACGAGCAGTACTTC.

This chain joins TRBV30 and TRBJ1-1; no clear D gene. Trimming removed 3 bases from V and 1 base from J, with 9 bases in between. CDR3 size: 13 residues. Germline-derived CDR1 and CDR2 are GTSNPN and SVGIG (reference sequence). The CDR3 DNA follows: TGTGCCTGGAGCAAACAGCAGAACACTGAAGCTTTCTTT. It yields the protein CAWSKQQNTEAFF.

The V and J genes are TRBV5-6 and TRBJ2-1, with 10 positions matching TRBD1. CDR3 length: 16 residues. Germline CDR1 SGHDT, CDR2 YYEEEE. V gave up 2 bases and J gave up 6 bases; unmatched junction bases: 8. CDR3: CASSFGPGQGGNEQFF. The CDR3 DNA reads TGTGCCAGCAGCTTCGGGCCCGGACAGGGGGGCAATGAGCAGTTCTTC.

The chain combines TRBV5-4 with TRBJ1-6; D may be TRBD1 (5 bases). V was pared by 4 bases and J by 8 bases, with 16 bases between. The germline V gene has CDR1 SGHNT and CDR2 YYREEE (reference sequence). The CDR3 runs 15 residues. The CDR3, as DNA: TGTGCCAGCAGCACCGGGGAGGGGACTTATTCACCCCTCCACTTT. Translation gives CASSTGEGTYSPLHF.

The V call is TRBV9, the J call TRBJ2-3, with TRBD2 matching 9 bases. The germline V gene encodes CDR1 SGDLS and CDR2 YYNGEE. The CDR3 contains 16 residues. The V and J ends lost 3 bases and 3 bases, in that order; junction bases with no gene match: 8. CDR3 loop: CASSGPSSGTTDTQYF. The CDR3 DNA reads as TGTGCCAGCAGCGGCCCCTCTAGCGGGACTACAGATACGCAGTATTTT.

The CDR3 is CASLGQPGETQYF. The CDR3 DNA is TGTGCCAGTCTCGGACAGCCTGGCGAGACCCAGTACTTC. V gene TRBV7-9 combines with J gene TRBJ2-5, with a tentative D call TRBD1 (6 bases). Germline V lookup: CDR1 SEHNR, CDR2 FQNEAQ (reference sequence). V was pared by 9 bases and J by 5 bases, with 16 bases between. CDR3 length: 13 residues.

Notes on this clone: Other DNA sequences in the sample encode the same CDR3. The chain is built from TRBV5-1 and TRBJ2-5; TRBD1 matches 7 bases. The CDR3 consists of 14 residues. The trim removed 2 bases at V and 1 base at J, leaving 2 bases unmatched. Germline-derived CDR1 and CDR2 are SGHRS and YFSETQ. The CDR3 DNA reads as TGCGCCAGCAGCTTACAGGGGAGCCAAGAGACCCAGTACTTC. Translating it yields CASSLQGSQETQYF.

This chain links TRBV4-2 with TRBJ1-2; D is ambiguous. The germline V gene encodes CDR1 LGHNA and CDR2 YNFKEQ. This CDR3 is 14 amino acids long. Trimming removed 1 base from V and 5 bases from J, with 11 bases in between. Here the CDR3 DNA reads TGTGCCAGCAGCCAAGTGGAGGGTGGTTATGGCTACACCTTC. Translating it yields CASSQVEGGYGYTF.

This clone was counted a few times. At one end, the junction sequence differs from germline, possibly due to a read error. The V call is TRBV6-5, the J call TRBJ1-5; 8 bases fit TRBD1. CDR1 is MNHEY and CDR2 is SVGAGI in the germline V gene. This CDR3 has 14 residues. The CDR3 nucleotides read TGTGCCAGCAGTTACTCGACAGGGGCCCAGCCCCAGAATTTT. It translates to CASSYSTGAQPQNF.

A few counts support this clone. The chain is built from TRBV6-5 and TRBJ1-2; D is ambiguous. The V end lost 8 bases, the J end lost 3 bases, and 13 bases lay between the germline ends. This CDR3 region has 13 residues. Per the germline V gene, CDR1 is MNHEY and CDR2 is SVGAGI. CDR3 in DNA: TGTGCCAGCGGTGAGGCACCCCACTATGGCTACACCTTC. Translating gives CASGEAPHYGYTF.